A single sample gave rise to the 19 T cell receptor beta chains below, sequenced in a study of T-cell memory formation after mild COVID-19. TCRdb re-called the 5' RACE reads with MiXCR, one entry per CDR3 protein. This table has around 390,000 distinct CDR3 sequences, about 17% appearing once. Sequenced sample: PBMCs or a T cell subset sorted from them (not recorded which). These receptors were collected from a man between 18 and 29 years old who had mild COVID-19 (a few samples of this study predate the infection). Cell type and time point are not known.

The CDR3: CASSQDTSGSYNEQFF. In DNA, the CDR3 is TGTGCCAGCAGCCAAGATACTAGCGGGTCCTACAATGAGCAGTTCTTC. The genes are TRBV4-2 and TRBJ2-1, with 9 bases aligning to TRBD2. V shed 0 bases, J shed 1 base, and the junction held 1 base outside the gene matches. This CDR3 region has 16 residues. Germline values: CDR1 LGHNA, CDR2 YNFKEQ.

The J gene is TRBJ1-1, the V gene TRBV13, with TRBD1 identical over 7 bases. The CDR3 extends over 17 amino acids. Germline values: CDR1 PRHDT, CDR2 FYEKMQ (reference sequence). V lost 4 bases to trimming and J lost 2 bases; unmatched junction nucleotides: 13. For the CDR3, the DNA is TGTGCCAGCAGCTCCTCGGAGGCAGGGGGGAGAAACACTGAAGCTTTCTTT. Translation gives CASSSSEAGGRNTEAFF.

This clonotype has a handful of counts. The V and J genes are TRBV6-2 or TRBV6-3 and TRBJ2-7; 8 bases are shared with TRBD1. Trimming at V came to 6 bases and at J to 3 bases, leaving 13 bases not matched to a gene. This CDR3 has 16 residues. CDR1 is MNHEY and CDR2 is SVGEGT in the germline V gene. The chain's CDR3 is CASRGLGQDRNYEQYV. CDR3 nucleotides: TGTGCCAGCAGAGGACTGGGACAGGACAGGAACTACGAGCAGTACGTC.

This clonotype came up a few times. The V and J genes are TRBV4-1 and TRBJ2-3; 7 bases align to TRBD1. The V gene end was trimmed by 3 bases and the J gene end by 5 bases; junction bases not matched to a gene: 11. Germline V gene sequence: CDR1 MGHRA, CDR2 YSYEKL. CDR3 size: 16 residues. CDR3 loop: CASSHHGQATGDTQYF. CDR3 coding DNA: TGCGCCAGCAGCCACCACGGACAGGCCACAGGAGATACGCAGTATTTT.

Note on this clonotype: A much larger clone lies one base from this, so it may be a read error. This chain uses TRBV27 with TRBJ1-5; unclear D gene. The CDR3 is made up of 14 amino acids. Germline V gene sequence: CDR1 MNHEY, CDR2 SMNVEV (reference sequence). The germline V and J ends were trimmed by 1 base and 8 bases, with 12 bases remaining between them. CDR3 sequence reads: CASSLWYSRKPQHF. For the CDR3, the DNA is TGTGCCAGCAGTTTATGGTACAGTCGTAAGCCCCAGCATTTT.

V gene TRBV5-1 combines with J gene TRBJ2-7; 9 bases are shared with TRBD1. Germline trimming cut 0 bases from V and 7 bases from J; bases unmatched to any gene: 2. Germline CDR1 is SGHRS and CDR2 is YFSETQ. The CDR3 runs to 13 residues. CDR3 in amino acids: CASSLGQGEEQYV. The CDR3 region has the DNA TGCGCCAGCAGCTTGGGACAGGGGGAGGAGCAGTACGTC.

This clonotype came up a few times. This rearrangement joins TRBV5-1 to TRBJ2-3; 9 positions agree with TRBD1. J was trimmed by 4 bases and V by 2 bases; bases with no gene match: 11. The germline CDR1 and CDR2 sequences are SGHRS and YFSETQ. The CDR3 totals 17 residues. The CDR3 is CASSLIRTGAPPDTQYF. The CDR3 DNA sequence: TGCGCCAGCAGCTTAATCCGGACAGGGGCCCCCCCAGATACGCAGTATTTT.

This clonotype was picked up a small number of times. This sequence joins TRBV7-9 and TRBJ2-7; D is uncertain. Trimming shortened V by 5 bases and J by 0 bases, and 23 bases separated the two germline ends. The germline V gene encodes CDR1 SEHNR and CDR2 FQNEAQ (reference sequence). CDR3 length: 18 residues. The CDR3 sequence is CASSAKELWRSDSYEQYF. The CDR3 DNA is TGTGCCAGCAGCGCAAAGGAGTTATGGCGGAGTGACTCCTACGAGCAGTACTTC.

V and J are TRBV7-9 and TRBJ2-7, with 7 positions matching TRBD1. CDR3 size: 12 residues. Germline V lookup: CDR1 SEHNR, CDR2 FQNEAQ (reference sequence). Trimming at V came to 5 bases and at J to 5 bases, leaving 3 bases not matched to a gene. CDR3 nucleotide sequence: TGTGCCAGCAGCAGGGGGCTCAACGAGCAGTACGTC. As protein: CASSRGLNEQYV.

The genes are TRBV6-2 or TRBV6-3 and TRBJ2-1; 8 bases map to TRBD2. The CDR3 is 16 amino acids. CDR1 and CDR2 (germline): MNHEY, SVGEGT. V shed 4 bases, J shed 7 bases, and the junction held 12 bases outside the gene matches. The CDR3 DNA follows: TGTGCCAGCAGTTTTGGGAGCCCCGGCGGGGGGAATGAGCAGTTCTTC. Its translation: CASSFGSPGGGNEQFF.

V and J are TRBV4-1 and TRBJ1-5; D remains unclear. CDR1 MGHRA and CDR2 YSYEKL come from the germline V gene. The V and J ends lost 0 bases and 3 bases respectively, with 15 bases between them. The CDR3 is made up of 17 amino acids. CDR3: CASSQDYGRVPNQPQHF. CDR3 bases: TGCGCCAGCAGCCAAGATTATGGAAGGGTCCCCAATCAGCCCCAGCATTTT.

This clonotype was observed a handful of times. The chain couples TRBV20-1 to TRBJ2-2; D is uncertain. The CDR3 runs 17 residues. Trimming removed 0 bases at V and 1 base at J, with 15 bases between. Germline CDR1 and CDR2: DFQATT and SNEGSKA (reference sequence). CDR3 loop: CSARDLVRYRNTGELFF. The CDR3 DNA follows: TGCAGTGCTAGAGATCTGGTCCGATATAGGAACACCGGGGAGCTGTTTTTT.

V gene TRBV5-1 combines with J gene TRBJ2-7; TRBD2 agrees at 12 bases. J was trimmed by 5 bases and V by 4 bases; bases with no gene match: 10. Germline assignment: CDR1 SGHRS and CDR2 YFSETQ. The CDR3 is 16 amino acids. CDR3 bases: TGCGCCAGCAGCCGAAGTTGGACTAGCGGGGTCAACGAGCAGTACTTC. It is translated as CASSRSWTSGVNEQYF.

CDR3 residues: CAKEGRISSYEQYV. CDR3 DNA sequence: TGTGCGAAAGAGGGCAGGATTAGCTCCTACGAGCAGTACGTC. The genes are TRBV14 and TRBJ2-7, with a tentative D call TRBD2 (5 bases). In germline, CDR1 is SGHDN, CDR2 FVKESK. The CDR3 totals 14 residues.

CDR3 in amino acids: CASRTLAGGPDTQYF. CDR3 in DNA: TGTGCCAGCAGGACCCTAGCGGGGGGTCCAGATACGCAGTATTTT. This sequence joins TRBV6-1 and TRBJ2-3; 11 bases match TRBD2. The CDR3 consists of 15 residues. V was clipped by 6 bases and J by 4 bases; unmatched bases: 6. Germline V gene lookup returns CDR1 MNHNS and CDR2 SASEGT.

This clonotype was seen a few times. This CDR3 is CASSLSSSGNTEAFF. In DNA form, the CDR3 reads TGTGCCAGCAGCTTGAGCAGCTCGGGGAACACTGAAGCTTTCTTT. This chain connects TRBV7-6 to TRBJ1-1; D ambiguous. This CDR3 region has 15 residues. The germline CDR1 and CDR2 sequences are SGHVS and FNYEAQ. The V gene lost 3 bases and the J gene lost 1 base, with 12 bases spanning the gap.

This clonotype was recorded a few times. V and J are TRBV29-1 and TRBJ2-1, with a tentative D call TRBD2 (5 bases). V lost 8 bases and J lost 0, with 11 bases in between. Germline V gene data show CDR1 as SQVTM and CDR2 as ANQGSEA. The CDR3 is 13 amino acids. The CDR3 DNA reads as TGCAGCCTAGCCCTAAGCTCCTACAATGAGCAGTTCTTC. Protein: CSLALSSYNEQFF.

CDR3 sequence reads: CASSLLSSGRDSPLHF. The CDR3 DNA follows: TGTGCCAGCAGCTTGTTGTCGTCGGGTAGGGATTCACCCCTCCACTTT. The chain links TRBV7-8 to TRBJ1-6, with D unclear. The V end was cut by 3 bases, the J end by 8 bases, with 17 bases between. The V gene's germline CDR1 is SGHVS and CDR2 FQNEAQ. This CDR3 has 16 amino acids. The complete variable domain, with remaining parts taken from reference TRBV7-8 and TRBJ1-6, reads GAGVSQSPRYKVAKRGQDVALRCDPISGHVSLFWYQQALGQGPEFLTYFQNEAQLDKSGLPSDRFFAERPEGSVSTLKIQRTQQEDSAVYLCASSLLSSGRDSPLHFGNGTRLTVT.

The chain joins TRBV5-6 to TRBJ2-3; no firm D call. The CDR3 runs 14 residues. V lost 4 bases and J lost 0, with 9 bases in between. Germline V CDR1 and CDR2: SGHDT, YYEEEE. The CDR3 spells CASSLPVSTDTQYF. CDR3 coding DNA: TGTGCCAGCAGCCTTCCTGTCAGCACAGATACGCAGTATTTT. The full variable domain, completed using reference TRBV5-6 and TRBJ2-3, is DAGVTQSPTHLIKTRGQQVTLRCSPKSGHDTVSWYQQALGQGPQFIFQYYEEEERQRGNFPDRFSGHQFPNYSSELNVNALLLGDSALYLCASSLPVSTDTQYFGPGTRLTVL.